Included here is one TCR beta chain sequence, with context. Its antigen is undetermined. The data were produced by immunoSEQ multiplex PCR, yet TCRdb's version contains in-frame clones alone and is incomplete. Of more than 8,000 clones listed, around nine tenths are singletons. The record originates from a study of PD-1 blockade in classical Hodgkin lymphoma. The germline V and J ends were trimmed by 5 bases and 2 bases, with 12 bases remaining between them. The CDR3 is 14 residues long. The germline V gene encodes CDR1 SEHNR and CDR2 FQNEAQ (reference sequence). Overall study findings and caveats: Relapsed/refractory patients reportedly had lower baseline diversity than newly diagnosed patients.

The time point here: cycle 4 day 1 (C4D1), after 6 weeks of nivolumab. Relapse after autologous stem cell transplantation occurred in every patient, and brentuximab vedotin exposure varied. This chain uses TRBV7-9 with TRBJ2-5; tentative D call: TRBD1 (5 bases). The sequencing used peripheral blood mononuclear cells (PBMCs), collected before the fourth cycle of nivolumab. The sequence was collected from a human donor with classical Hodgkin lymphoma. CDR3 in DNA: TGTGCCAGCAGCCCCCCTCCAGGGCAAGAGACCCAGTACTTC. It codes for CASSPPPGQETQYF.